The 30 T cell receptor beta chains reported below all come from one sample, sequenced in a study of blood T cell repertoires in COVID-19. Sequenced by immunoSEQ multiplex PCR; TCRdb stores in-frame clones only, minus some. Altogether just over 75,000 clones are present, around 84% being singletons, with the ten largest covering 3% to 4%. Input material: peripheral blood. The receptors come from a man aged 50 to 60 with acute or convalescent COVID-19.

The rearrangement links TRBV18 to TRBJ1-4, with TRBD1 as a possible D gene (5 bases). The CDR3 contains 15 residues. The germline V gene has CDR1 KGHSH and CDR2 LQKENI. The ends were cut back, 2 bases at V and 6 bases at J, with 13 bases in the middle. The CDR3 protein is CASSPGQGSDEKLFF. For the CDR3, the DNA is TGTGCCAGCTCACCAGGGCAGGGATCGGATGAAAAACTGTTTTTT.

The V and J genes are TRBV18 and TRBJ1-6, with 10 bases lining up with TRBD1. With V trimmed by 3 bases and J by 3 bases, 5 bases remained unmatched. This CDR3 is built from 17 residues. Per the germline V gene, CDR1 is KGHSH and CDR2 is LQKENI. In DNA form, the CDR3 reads TGTGCCAGCTCACCCTCGACAGGGGGCGACTATAATTCACCCCTCCACTTT. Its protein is CASSPSTGGDYNSPLHF.

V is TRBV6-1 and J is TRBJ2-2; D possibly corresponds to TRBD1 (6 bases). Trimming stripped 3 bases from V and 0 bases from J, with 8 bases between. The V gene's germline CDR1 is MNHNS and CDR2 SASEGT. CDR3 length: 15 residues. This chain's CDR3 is CASSEGQPNTGELFF. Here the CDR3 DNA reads TGTGCCAGCAGTGAGGGACAACCGAACACCGGGGAGCTGTTTTTT.

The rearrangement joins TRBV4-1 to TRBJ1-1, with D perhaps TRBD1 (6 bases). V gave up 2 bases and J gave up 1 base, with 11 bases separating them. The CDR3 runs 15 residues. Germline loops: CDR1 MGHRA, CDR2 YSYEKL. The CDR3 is CASSQIGQTNTEAFF. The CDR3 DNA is TGCGCCAGCAGCCAAATAGGACAGACGAACACTGAAGCTTTCTTT.

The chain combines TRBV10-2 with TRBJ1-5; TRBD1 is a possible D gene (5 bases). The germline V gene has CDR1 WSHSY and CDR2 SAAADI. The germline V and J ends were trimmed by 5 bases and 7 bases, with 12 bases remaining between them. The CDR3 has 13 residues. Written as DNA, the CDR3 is TGCGCCAGCAGTTCAGGGATCGGGCAGCCCCAGCATTTT. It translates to CASSSGIGQPQHF.

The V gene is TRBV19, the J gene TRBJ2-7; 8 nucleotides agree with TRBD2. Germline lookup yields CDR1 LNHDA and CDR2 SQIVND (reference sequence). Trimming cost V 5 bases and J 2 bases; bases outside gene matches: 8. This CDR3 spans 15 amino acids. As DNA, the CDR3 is TGTGCCAGTAGTCCACAGCGGGGGTTAACCTACGAGCAGTACTTC. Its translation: CASSPQRGLTYEQYF.

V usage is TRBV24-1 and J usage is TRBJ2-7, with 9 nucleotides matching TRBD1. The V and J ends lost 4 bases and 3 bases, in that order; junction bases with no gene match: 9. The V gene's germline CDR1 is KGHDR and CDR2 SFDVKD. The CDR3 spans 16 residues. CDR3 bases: TGTGCCACCAGTGACACACAGGGGGCCCCCCTCTACGAGCAGTACTTC. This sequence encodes CATSDTQGAPLYEQYF.

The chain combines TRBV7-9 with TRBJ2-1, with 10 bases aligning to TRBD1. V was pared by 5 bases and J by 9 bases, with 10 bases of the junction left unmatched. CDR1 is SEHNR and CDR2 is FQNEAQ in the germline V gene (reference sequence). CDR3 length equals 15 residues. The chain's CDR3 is CASSTGTGEVGEQFF. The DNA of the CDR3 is TGTGCCAGCAGCACGGGGACAGGGGAAGTGGGTGAGCAGTTCTTC.

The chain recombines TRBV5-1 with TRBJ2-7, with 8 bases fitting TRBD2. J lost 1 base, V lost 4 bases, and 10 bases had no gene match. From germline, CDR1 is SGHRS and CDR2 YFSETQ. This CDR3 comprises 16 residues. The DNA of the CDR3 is TGCGCCAGCAGCCCGAAAGGAACTAGCGGATCCTACGAGCAGTACTTC. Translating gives CASSPKGTSGSYEQYF.

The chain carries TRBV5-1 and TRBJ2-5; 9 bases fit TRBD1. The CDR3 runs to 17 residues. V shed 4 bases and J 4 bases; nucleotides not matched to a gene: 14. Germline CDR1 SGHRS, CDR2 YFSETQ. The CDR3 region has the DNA TGCGCCAGCAGCCTGGGACAGGGACCTCAAGGGTCAGAGACCCAGTACTTC. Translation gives CASSLGQGPQGSETQYF. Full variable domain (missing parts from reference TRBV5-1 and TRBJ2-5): KAGVTQTPRYLIKTRGQQVTLSCSPISGHRSVSWYQQTPGQGLQFLFEYFSETQRNKGNFPGRFSGRQFSNSRSEMNVSTLELGDSALYLCASSLGQGPQGSETQYFGPGTRLLVL.

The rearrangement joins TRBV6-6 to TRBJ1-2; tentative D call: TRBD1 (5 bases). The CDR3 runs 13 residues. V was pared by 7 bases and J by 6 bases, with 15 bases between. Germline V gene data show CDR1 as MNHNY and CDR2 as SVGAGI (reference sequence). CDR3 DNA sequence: TGTGCCAGCACTTCCAGGGAGGCCGATGGCTACACCTTC. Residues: CASTSREADGYTF.

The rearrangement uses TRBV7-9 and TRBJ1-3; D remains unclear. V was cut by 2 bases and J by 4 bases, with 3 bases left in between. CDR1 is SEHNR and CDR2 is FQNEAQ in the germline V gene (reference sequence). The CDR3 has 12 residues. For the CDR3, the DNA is TGTGCCAGCAGCTTACCAGGAAACACCATATATTTT. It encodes CASSLPGNTIYF.

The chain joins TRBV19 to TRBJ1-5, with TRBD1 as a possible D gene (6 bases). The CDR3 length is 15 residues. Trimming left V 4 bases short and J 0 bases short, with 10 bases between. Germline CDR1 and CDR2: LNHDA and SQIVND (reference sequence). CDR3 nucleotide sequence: TGTGCCAGTAGTACCGGACAGACTAGCAATCAGCCCCAGCATTTT. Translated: CASSTGQTSNQPQHF.

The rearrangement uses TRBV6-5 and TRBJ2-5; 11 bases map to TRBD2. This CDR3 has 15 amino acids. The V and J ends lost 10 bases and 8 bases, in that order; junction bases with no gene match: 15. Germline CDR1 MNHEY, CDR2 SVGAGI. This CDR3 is CATPVAGGPVFTQYF. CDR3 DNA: TGTGCCACCCCTGTAGCGGGGGGGCCAGTTTTTACCCAGTACTTC.

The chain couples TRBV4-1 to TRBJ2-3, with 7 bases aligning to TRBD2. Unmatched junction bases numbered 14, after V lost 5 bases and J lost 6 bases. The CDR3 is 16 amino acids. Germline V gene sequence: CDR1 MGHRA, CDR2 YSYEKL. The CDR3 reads CASSEGPGGRFDTQYF. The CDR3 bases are TGCGCCAGCAGCGAGGGCCCGGGCGGGAGATTCGATACGCAGTATTTT.

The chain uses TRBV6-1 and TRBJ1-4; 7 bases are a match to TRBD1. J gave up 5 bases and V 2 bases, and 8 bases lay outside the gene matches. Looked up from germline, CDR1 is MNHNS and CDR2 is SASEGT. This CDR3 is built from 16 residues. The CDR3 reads CASSELVGGGNEKLFF. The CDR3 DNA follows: TGTGCCAGCAGTGAACTCGTAGGGGGCGGGAATGAAAAACTGTTTTTT.

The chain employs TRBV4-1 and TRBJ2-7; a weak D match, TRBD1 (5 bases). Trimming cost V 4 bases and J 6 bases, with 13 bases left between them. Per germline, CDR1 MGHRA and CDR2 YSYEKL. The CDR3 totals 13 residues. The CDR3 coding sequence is TGCGCCAGCAGCCTTGCCTTAGGGGTCGAGCAGTACTTC. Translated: CASSLALGVEQYF.

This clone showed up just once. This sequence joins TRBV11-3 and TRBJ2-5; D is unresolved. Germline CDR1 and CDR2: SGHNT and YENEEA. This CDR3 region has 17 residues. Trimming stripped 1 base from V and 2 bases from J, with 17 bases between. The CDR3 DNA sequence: TGTGCCAGCAGCTTAGTCCAGGCTCTTCCTTGGCAAGAGACCCAGTACTTC. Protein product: CASSLVQALPWQETQYF.

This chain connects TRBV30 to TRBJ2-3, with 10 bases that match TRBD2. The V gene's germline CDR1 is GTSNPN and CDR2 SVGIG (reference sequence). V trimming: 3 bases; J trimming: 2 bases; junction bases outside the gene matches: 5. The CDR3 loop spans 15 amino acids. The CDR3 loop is CAWRGAGGPTDTQYF. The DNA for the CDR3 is TGTGCCTGGAGGGGAGCGGGAGGGCCCACAGATACGCAGTATTTT.

The CDR3 loop reads CASSLYQGSVGYTF. For the CDR3, the DNA is TGTGCCAGCAGCTTATATCAGGGATCGGTTGGCTACACCTTC. The chain couples TRBV7-2 to TRBJ1-2; perhaps TRBD1 as D (5 bases). This CDR3 comprises 14 residues. V was clipped by 2 bases and J by 7 bases, with 14 bases between them. Germline lookup yields CDR1 SGHTA and CDR2 FQGNSA.

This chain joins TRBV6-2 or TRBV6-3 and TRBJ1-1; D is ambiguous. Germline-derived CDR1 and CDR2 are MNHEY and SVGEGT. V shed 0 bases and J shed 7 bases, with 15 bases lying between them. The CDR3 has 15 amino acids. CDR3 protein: CASSYSTDRALEAFF. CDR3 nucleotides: TGTGCCAGCAGTTACTCGACTGACCGCGCCCTTGAAGCTTTCTTT.

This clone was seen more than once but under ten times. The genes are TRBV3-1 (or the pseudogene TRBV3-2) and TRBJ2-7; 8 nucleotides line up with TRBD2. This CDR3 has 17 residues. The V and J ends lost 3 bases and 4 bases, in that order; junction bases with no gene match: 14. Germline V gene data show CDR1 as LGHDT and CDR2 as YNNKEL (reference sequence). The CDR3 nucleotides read TGTGCCAGCAGCCACCTCCTGAGCGGGAGACGGGGGTACGAGCAGTACTTC. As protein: CASSHLLSGRRGYEQYF.

CDR3 protein: CASSLGSGSFTGELFF. DNA for the CDR3: TGTGCCAGCAGCTTAGGAAGCGGGAGTTTCACCGGGGAGCTGTTTTTT. The rearrangement uses TRBV7-9 and TRBJ2-2; 8 nucleotides align to TRBD2. V shed 1 base and J 4 bases; nucleotides not matched to a gene: 5. This CDR3 has 16 residues. Germline V gene data show CDR1 as SEHNR and CDR2 as FQNEAQ (reference sequence).

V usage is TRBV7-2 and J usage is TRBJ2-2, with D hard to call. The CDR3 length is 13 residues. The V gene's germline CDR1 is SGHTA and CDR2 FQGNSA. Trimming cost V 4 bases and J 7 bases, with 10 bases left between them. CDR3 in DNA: TGTGCCAGCAGCTACGGTCCCGTCGGGGAGCTGTTTTTT. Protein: CASSYGPVGELFF.

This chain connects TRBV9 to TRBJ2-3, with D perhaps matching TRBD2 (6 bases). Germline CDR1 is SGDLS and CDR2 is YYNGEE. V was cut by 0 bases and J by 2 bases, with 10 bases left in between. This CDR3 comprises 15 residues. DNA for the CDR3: TGTGCCAGCAGCGTAGATGGGGGGACCACAGATACGCAGTATTTT. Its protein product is CASSVDGGTTDTQYF. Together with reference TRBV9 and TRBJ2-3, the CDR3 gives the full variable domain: DSGVTQTPKHLITATGQRVTLRCSPRSGDLSVYWYQQSLDQGLQFLIQYYNGEERAKGNILERFSAQQFPDLHSELNLSSLELGDSALYFCASSVDGGTTDTQYFGPGTRLTVL.

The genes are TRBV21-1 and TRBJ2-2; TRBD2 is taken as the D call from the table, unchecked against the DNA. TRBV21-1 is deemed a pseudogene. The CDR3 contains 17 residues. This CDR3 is CASSVWQRETSAGELFF. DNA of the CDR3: TGTGCCAGCAGCGTATGGCAGCGGGAGACTTCGGCCGGGGAGCTGTTTTTT.

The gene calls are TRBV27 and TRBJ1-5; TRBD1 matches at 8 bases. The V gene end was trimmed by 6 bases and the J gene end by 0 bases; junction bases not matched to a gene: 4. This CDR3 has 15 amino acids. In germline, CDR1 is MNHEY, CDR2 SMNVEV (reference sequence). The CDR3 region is CASRNRGDSNQPQHF. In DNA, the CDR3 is TGTGCCAGCAGAAACAGGGGGGATAGCAATCAGCCCCAGCATTTT.

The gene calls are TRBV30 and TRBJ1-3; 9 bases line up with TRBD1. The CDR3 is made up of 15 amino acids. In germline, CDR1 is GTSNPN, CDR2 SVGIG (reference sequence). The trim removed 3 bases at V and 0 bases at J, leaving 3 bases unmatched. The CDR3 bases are TGTGCCTGGAGAGCGGACAGGGGCTCTGGAAACACCATATATTTT. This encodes CAWRADRGSGNTIYF.

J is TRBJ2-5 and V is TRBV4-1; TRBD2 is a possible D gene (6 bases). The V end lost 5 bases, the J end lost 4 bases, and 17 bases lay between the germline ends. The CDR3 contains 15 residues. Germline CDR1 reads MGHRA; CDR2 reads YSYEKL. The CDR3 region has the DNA TGCGCCAGCAGCGCACCAGGGAGGACGGGAGAGACCCAGTACTTC. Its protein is CASSAPGRTGETQYF.

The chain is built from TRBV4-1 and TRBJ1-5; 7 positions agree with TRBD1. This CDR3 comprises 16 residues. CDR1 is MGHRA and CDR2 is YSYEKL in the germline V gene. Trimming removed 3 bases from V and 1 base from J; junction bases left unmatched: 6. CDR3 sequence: CASSHDRDESNQPQHF. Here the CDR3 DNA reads TGCGCCAGCAGCCACGACAGGGATGAGAGCAATCAGCCCCAGCATTTT.